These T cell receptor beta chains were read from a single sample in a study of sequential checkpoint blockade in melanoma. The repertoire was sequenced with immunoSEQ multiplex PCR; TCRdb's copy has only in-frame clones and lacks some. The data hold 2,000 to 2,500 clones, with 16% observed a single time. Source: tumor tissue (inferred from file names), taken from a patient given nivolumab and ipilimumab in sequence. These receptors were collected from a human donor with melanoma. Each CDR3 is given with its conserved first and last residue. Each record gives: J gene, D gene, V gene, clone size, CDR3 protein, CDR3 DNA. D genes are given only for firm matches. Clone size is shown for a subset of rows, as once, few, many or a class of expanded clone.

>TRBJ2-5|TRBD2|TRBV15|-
CATAAGGPPETQYF
TGTGCCACCGCCGCGGGGGGGCCCCCAGAGACCCAGTACTTC
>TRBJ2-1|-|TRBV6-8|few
CASTQGLSYNEQFF
TGTGCCAGCACCCAGGGTCTGTCCTACAATGAGCAGTTCTTC
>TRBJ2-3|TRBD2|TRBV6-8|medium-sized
CASSFTGTMLTDTQYF
TGTGCCAGCAGTTTTACCGGGACTATGCTCACAGATACGCAGTATTTT
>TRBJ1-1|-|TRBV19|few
CASSLRQAYDAFF
TGTGCCAGTAGTCTTCGACAGGCATATGACGCTTTCTTT
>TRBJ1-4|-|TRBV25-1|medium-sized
CASSEIGRNGGGKLFF
TGTGCCAGCAGTGAAATTGGCCGGAATGGGGGTGGAAAACTGTTTTTT
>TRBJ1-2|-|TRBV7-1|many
CASSFGQNYGYTF
TGTGCCAGCAGTTTTGGACAGAACTATGGCTACACCTTC
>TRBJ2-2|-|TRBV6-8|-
CASSTGQRNTGELFF
TGTGCCAGCAGTACCGGACAGCGGAACACCGGGGAGCTGTTTTTT
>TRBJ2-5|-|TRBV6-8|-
CASSFFSQAQETQYF
TGTGCCAGCAGTTTTTTTAGTCAGGCTCAAGAGACCCAGTACTTC
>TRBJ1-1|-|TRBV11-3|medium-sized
CASSPQGVLMNTEAFF
TGTGCCAGCAGCCCTCAAGGCGTGTTGATGAACACTGAAGCTTTCTTT
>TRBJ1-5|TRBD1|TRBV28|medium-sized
CASSWQGAGQPQHF
TGTGCCAGCAGTTGGCAGGGGGCTGGACAGCCCCAGCATTTT
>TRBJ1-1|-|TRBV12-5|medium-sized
CASTLGTGRTEAFF
TGTGCCAGCACCCTGGGAACAGGGCGCACTGAAGCTTTCTTT
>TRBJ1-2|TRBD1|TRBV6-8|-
CASRDLSGTGDLEGYTF
TGTGCCAGCAGGGACCTTTCCGGGACAGGTGACCTGGAAGGCTACACCTTC
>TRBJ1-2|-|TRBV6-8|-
CASSSESRSAGGYTF
TGTGCCAGCAGTTCGGAATCTAGGAGTGCGGGAGGCTACACCTTC
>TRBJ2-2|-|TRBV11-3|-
CASSRTENTGELFF
TGTGCCAGCAGCAGGACAGAAAACACCGGGGAGCTGTTTTTT
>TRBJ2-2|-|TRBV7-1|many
CASSFGLTGELFF
TGTGCCAGCAGCTTTGGACTTACCGGGGAGCTGTTTTTT
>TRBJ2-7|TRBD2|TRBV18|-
CASSPSIGLAGSYEQYF
TGTGCCAGCTCACCTAGCATAGGACTAGCGGGATCCTACGAGCAGTACTTC
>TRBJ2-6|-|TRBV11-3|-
CASSVGRGANVLTF
TGTGCCAGCAGCGTCGGGCGGGGGGCCAACGTCCTGACTTTC
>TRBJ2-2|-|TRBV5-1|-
CASSLAQGNTGELFF
TGCGCCAGCAGCTTGGCCCAGGGAAACACCGGGGAGCTGTTTTTT
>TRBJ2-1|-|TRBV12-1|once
CASSFPGLPNNEQFF
TGTGCCAGCAGCTTCCCGGGACTACCGAACAATGAGCAGTTCTTC
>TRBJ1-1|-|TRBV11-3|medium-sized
CASSQGLLNTEAFF
TGTGCCAGCAGCCAAGGTCTCCTGAACACTGAAGCTTTCTTT
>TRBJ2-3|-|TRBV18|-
CASSPTFDTQYF
TGTGCCAGCTCACCTACATTCGATACGCAGTATTTT
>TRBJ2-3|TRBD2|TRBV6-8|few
CASRSFYLAGVNPSTDTQYF
TGTGCCAGCAGGTCCTTCTATCTAGCGGGGGTAAACCCAAGCACAGATACGCAGTATTTT
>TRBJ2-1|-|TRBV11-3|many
CASSHSTIYNEQFF
TGTGCCAGCAGCCACTCCACTATATACAATGAGCAGTTCTTC
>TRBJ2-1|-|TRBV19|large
CASSIPSRSYNEQFF
TGTGCCAGTAGTATTCCCTCACGCTCCTACAATGAGCAGTTCTTC
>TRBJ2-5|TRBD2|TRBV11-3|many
CASSRILAGRGRETQYF
TGTGCCAGCAGCCGAATCCTAGCGGGGAGGGGAAGAGAGACCCAGTACTTC
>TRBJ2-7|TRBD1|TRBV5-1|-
CASSWDRGSSYEQYF
TGCGCCAGCAGCTGGGACAGGGGGAGCTCCTACGAGCAGTACTTC
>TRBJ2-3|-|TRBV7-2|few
CASSPPGTDTQYF
TGTGCCAGCAGCCCCCCTGGAACAGATACGCAGTATTTT
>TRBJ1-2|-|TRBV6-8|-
CASSKTEARAGDGYTF
TGTGCCAGCAGTAAGACGGAAGCAAGGGCGGGTGATGGCTACACCTTC
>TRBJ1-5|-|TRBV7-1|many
CASSPGVNQPQHF
TGTGCCAGCAGCCCCGGCGTGAATCAGCCCCAGCATTTT
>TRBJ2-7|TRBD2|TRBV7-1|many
CASLLAGGYEQYF
TGTGCCAGCCTTCTAGCGGGAGGATACGAGCAGTACTTC
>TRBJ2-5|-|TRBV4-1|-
CASSQDVAKETQYF
TGCGCCAGCAGCCAAGATGTAGCGAAAGAGACCCAGTACTTC
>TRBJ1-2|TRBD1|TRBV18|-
CASSPGQSGYTF
TGTGCCAGCTCGCCGGGACAGAGTGGCTACACCTTC
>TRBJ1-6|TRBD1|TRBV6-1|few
CASSEESGQGYSPLHF
TGTGCCAGCAGTGAAGAGTCGGGACAGGGATATTCACCCCTCCACTTT
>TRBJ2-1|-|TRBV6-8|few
CASSLLDTLEQFF
TGTGCCAGCAGTCTACTGGACACCCTTGAGCAGTTCTTC
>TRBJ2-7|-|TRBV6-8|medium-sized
CASSRALGYEQYF
TGTGCCAGCAGCAGGGCTCTGGGCTACGAGCAGTACTTC
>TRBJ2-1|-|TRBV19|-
CASSVLWNEQFF
TGTGCCAGTAGCGTTCTCTGGAATGAGCAGTTCTTC
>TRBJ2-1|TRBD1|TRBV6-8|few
CAIGQVSYNEQFF
TGTGCCATAGGACAGGTCTCCTACAATGAGCAGTTCTTC
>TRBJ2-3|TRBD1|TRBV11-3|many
CASSSFKRTAGTVGTDTQYF
TGTGCCAGCAGCTCCTTCAAGAGAACGGCCGGGACAGTGGGAACAGATACGCAGTATTTT
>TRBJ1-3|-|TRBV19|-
CASSIASSTGNTIYF
TGTGCCAGTAGTATAGCGAGCAGCACTGGAAACACCATATATTTT
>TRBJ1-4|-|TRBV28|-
CASSSGSATNEKLFF
TGTGCCAGCAGTTCCGGGTCTGCAACTAATGAAAAACTGTTTTTT
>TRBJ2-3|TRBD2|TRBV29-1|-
CSATYLAGAPTDTQYF
TGCAGCGCCACGTATCTAGCGGGGGCCCCCACAGATACGCAGTATTTT
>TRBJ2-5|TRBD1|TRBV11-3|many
CASSSRQGVVETQYF
TGTGCCAGCAGCTCCCGACAGGGGGTAGTAGAGACCCAGTACTTC
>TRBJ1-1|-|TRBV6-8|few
CASSDPLASPNTEAFF
TGTGCCAGCAGTGACCCCCTTGCCAGCCCTAACACTGAAGCTTTCTTT
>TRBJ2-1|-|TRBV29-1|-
CSVEGGLVNNEQFF
TGCAGCGTTGAAGGGGGGCTGGTAAACAATGAGCAGTTCTTC
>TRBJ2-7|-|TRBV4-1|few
CASSPALAVEQQYF
TGCGCCAGCAGCCCGGCGCTGGCAGTCGAGCAGCAGTACTTC
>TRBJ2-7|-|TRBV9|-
CASAYNSDEQYF
TGTGCCAGCGCCTATAACTCAGACGAGCAGTACTTC
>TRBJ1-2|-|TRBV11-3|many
CASSQGTLPGGYTF
TGTGCCAGCAGCCAAGGGACATTGCCTGGAGGCTACACCTTC
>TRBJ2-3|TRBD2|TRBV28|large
CASSFGGASPYGTDTQYF
TGTGCCAGCAGTTTCGGGGGGGCCTCTCCTTACGGCACAGATACGCAGTATTTT
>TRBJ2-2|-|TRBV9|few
CASSVGQSANTGELFF
TGTGCCAGCAGCGTAGGGCAGTCAGCGAACACCGGGGAGCTGTTTTTT
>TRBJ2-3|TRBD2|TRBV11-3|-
CASSFGGSGVPMKWGDTQYF
TGTGCCAGCAGCTTCGGGGGTAGCGGGGTACCTATGAAATGGGGAGATACGCAGTATTTT
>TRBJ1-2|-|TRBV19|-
CASSIPTGIGYTF
TGTGCCAGTAGTATACCGACCGGGATAGGCTACACCTTC
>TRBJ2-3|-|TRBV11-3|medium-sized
CASSQIPLGDTQYF
TGTGCCAGCAGCCAGATCCCATTGGGGGATACGCAGTATTTT
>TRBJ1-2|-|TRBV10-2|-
CASSESGRAGYGYTF
TGCGCCAGCAGTGAGTCGGGCAGGGCAGGCTATGGCTACACCTTC
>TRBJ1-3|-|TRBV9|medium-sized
CASSVEMGGNTIYF
TGTGCCAGCAGCGTAGAGATGGGTGGAAACACCATATATTTT
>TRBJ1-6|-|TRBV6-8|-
CASSYPSSISYNSPLHF
TGTGCCAGCAGTTACCCCAGCTCGATCTCCTATAATTCACCCCTCCACTTT
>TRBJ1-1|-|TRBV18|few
CASSPQQGDTEAFF
TGTGCCAGCTCACCACAGCAAGGGGACACTGAAGCTTTCTTT
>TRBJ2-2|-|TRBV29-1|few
CSISSLNTGELFF
TGCAGCATTAGCAGCTTGAACACCGGGGAGCTGTTTTTT
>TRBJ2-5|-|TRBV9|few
CASSVALGAQETQYF
TGTGCCAGCAGCGTAGCTCTCGGGGCCCAAGAGACCCAGTACTTC